The sequence of this T cell receptor beta chain was determined in a study of radiotherapy plus CTLA-4 blockade in lung cancer. Study-wide background: Roughly 17% of enrolled patients responded objectively, and more than 30% had disease control.

The study's findings and limits: Following radiotherapy plus ipilimumab, tumor-derived TCR clones expanded in the blood.

On this clone itself: Its specificity is not known.

V lost 1 base to trimming and J lost 4 bases; unmatched junction nucleotides: 3. This CDR3 has 15 residues. From germline, CDR1 is MGHRA and CDR2 YSYEKL. Sequencing used immunoSEQ multiplex PCR; TCRdb keeps in-frame clones, though not all of them. The table includes roughly 32,000 clones, 60% to 75% detected once. The source of this sequence is a human donor with non-small cell lung cancer who had stable disease on radiotherapy plus ipilimumab. Sequencing was performed on peripheral blood, taken from a patient treated with radiotherapy plus ipilimumab. This chain joins TRBV4-1 and TRBJ2-2, with TRBD2 matching 7 bases. DNA for the CDR3: TGCGCCAGCAGCCAAGCGCTAGCGGCCACCGGGGAGCTGTTTTTT. Encoded protein: CASSQALAATGELFF.